A single TCR beta chain is shown here with its context. The data were obtained in a study of CD8+ T cells in alopecia areata. There are 13 residues in the CDR3. Looked up from germline, CDR1 is SNHLY and CDR2 is FYNNEI. V was pared by 7 bases and J by 9 bases, with 19 bases between. Sequencing relied on a cDNA template that was reverse transcribed from extracted RNA. Produced via immunoSEQ multiplex PCR; TCRdb's table is partial and in-frame only. This sample has almost 250,000 clones; 67% occur once, and the top ten carry approximately 1.2%. The sample in question was CD4+ T cells sorted from blood, obtained at week 0. The TCR comes from a human donor with alopecia areata. The chain combines TRBV2 with TRBJ2-7, with D perhaps being TRBD1 or TRBD2 (5 bases each). The CDR3 coding sequence is TGTGCCAGCACGGGGCAGGACCCATTACGGCAGTACTTC. Translation: CASTGQDPLRQYF.